This T cell receptor beta chain was recovered during a study of long-term antiretroviral therapy in people with HIV. Samples were assayed with immunoSEQ v3.0 at survey level. Clones were read by immunoSEQ multiplex PCR, and TCRdb kept only the in-frame ones, dropping some. This table holds tens of thousands of clones, almost 95% found once. Sequencing was performed on unsorted PBMCs, taken about 7.4 years after starting antiretroviral therapy. The sequence derives from a man aged 50-59 years with HIV.

For the CDR3, the DNA is TGTGCCAGCAGCCCGGGACAGGGAATCGGTGGCTATGGCTACACCTTC. It yields the protein CASSPGQGIGGYGYTF. This chain joins TRBV6-6 and TRBJ1-2; 9 nucleotides match TRBD1. The junction had 12 bases not matched to a gene; V was cut back by 6 bases and J by 4 bases. Germline V gene sequence: CDR1 MNHNY, CDR2 SVGAGI (reference sequence). The CDR3 loop spans 16 amino acids.